The 8 T cell receptor beta chains presented below share a single source sample, sequenced in a study of blood T cell repertoires in COVID-19. Some clones are missing from TCRdb's copy, which holds only in-frame ones; the method was immunoSEQ multiplex PCR. This table holds over 110,000 clones, around 80% found once. The sequenced sample consisted of peripheral blood. Receptor source: a woman aged 55-75 years with acute or convalescent COVID-19.

The CDR3 coding sequence is TGTGCCAGCAGTAGGGGGTTAATATCACCCCTCCACTTT. It specifies CASSRGLISPLHF. The V call is TRBV28, the J call TRBJ1-6; TRBD1 might be the D (6 bases). Germline V lookup: CDR1 MDHEN, CDR2 SYDVKM. Trimming stripped 5 bases from V and 10 bases from J, with 12 bases between. This CDR3 region has 13 residues.

CDR3 bases: TGCAGCGTTGACCCTGGAAGGGGATGGCGAGAGACCCAGTACTTC. It encodes CSVDPGRGWRETQYF. This chain uses TRBV29-1 with TRBJ2-5; D is perhaps TRBD1 (5 bases). V was trimmed by 3 bases and J by 4 bases, leaving 18 bases between them. Looked up from germline, CDR1 is SQVTM and CDR2 is ANQGSEA. CDR3 length: 15 residues.

The chain links TRBV28 to TRBJ2-1, with TRBD2 identical over 7 bases. This CDR3 has 12 residues. The junction had 7 bases not matched to a gene; V was cut back by 5 bases and J by 12 bases. The germline V gene has CDR1 MDHEN and CDR2 SYDVKM. The CDR3 region is CASSPPGGGQFF. The DNA of the CDR3 is TGTGCCAGCAGTCCACCGGGAGGAGGGCAGTTCTTC.

The gene calls are TRBV19 and TRBJ2-7; D unresolved. The germline CDR1 and CDR2 sequences are LNHDA and SQIVND (reference sequence). The CDR3 covers 13 residues. V was trimmed by 5 bases and J by 0 bases, leaving 8 bases between them. The CDR3 protein is CASSPTVSYEQYF. The CDR3, as DNA: TGTGCCAGTAGTCCCACAGTCTCCTACGAGCAGTACTTC.

The J gene is TRBJ2-7, the V gene TRBV6-5, with a weak D call TRBD2 (6 bases). The CDR3 length is 13 residues. The ends were cut back, 8 bases at V and 2 bases at J, with 13 bases in the middle. CDR1 and CDR2 (germline): MNHEY, SVGAGI. The CDR3, as DNA: TGTGCCAGCGGACTGACTAGTGCCTACGAGCAGTACTTC. Translation: CASGLTSAYEQYF.

The chain couples TRBV12-3 or TRBV12-4 to TRBJ1-1; no definite D call. This CDR3 has 13 amino acids. With 2 bases removed from V and 4 bases from J, the gap between germline ends came to 8 bases. The CDR3 reads CASSLLQATEAFF. CDR3 DNA: TGTGCCAGCAGTTTACTGCAGGCCACTGAAGCTTTCTTT.

The J gene is TRBJ2-1, the V gene TRBV28; the match to TRBD2 covers 10 bases. The V gene's germline CDR1 is MDHEN and CDR2 SYDVKM. The CDR3 covers 17 residues. With V trimmed by 6 bases and J by 5 bases, 13 bases remained unmatched. The chain's CDR3 is CASRLWTSGRIHNEQFF. The DNA of the CDR3 is TGTGCCAGCAGGCTGTGGACTAGCGGTCGAATCCACAATGAGCAGTTCTTC. The full variable domain, its missing parts supplied by reference TRBV28 and TRBJ2-1, is DVKVTQSSRYLVKRTGEKVFLECVQDMDHENMFWYRQDPGLGLRLIYFSYDVKMKEKGDIPEGYSVSREKKERFSLILESASTNQTSMYLCASRLWTSGRIHNEQFFGPGTRLTVL.

The chain links TRBV29-1 to TRBJ2-7; 12 bases match TRBD2. The ends lost 4 bases at V and 2 bases at J; junction bases unmatched: 6. CDR1 is SQVTM and CDR2 is ANQGSEA in the germline V gene. The CDR3 extends over 15 amino acids. The CDR3 reads CSVAPLAGGPYEQYF. In nucleotides, the CDR3 is TGCAGCGTTGCCCCCCTAGCGGGAGGGCCCTACGAGCAGTACTTC.